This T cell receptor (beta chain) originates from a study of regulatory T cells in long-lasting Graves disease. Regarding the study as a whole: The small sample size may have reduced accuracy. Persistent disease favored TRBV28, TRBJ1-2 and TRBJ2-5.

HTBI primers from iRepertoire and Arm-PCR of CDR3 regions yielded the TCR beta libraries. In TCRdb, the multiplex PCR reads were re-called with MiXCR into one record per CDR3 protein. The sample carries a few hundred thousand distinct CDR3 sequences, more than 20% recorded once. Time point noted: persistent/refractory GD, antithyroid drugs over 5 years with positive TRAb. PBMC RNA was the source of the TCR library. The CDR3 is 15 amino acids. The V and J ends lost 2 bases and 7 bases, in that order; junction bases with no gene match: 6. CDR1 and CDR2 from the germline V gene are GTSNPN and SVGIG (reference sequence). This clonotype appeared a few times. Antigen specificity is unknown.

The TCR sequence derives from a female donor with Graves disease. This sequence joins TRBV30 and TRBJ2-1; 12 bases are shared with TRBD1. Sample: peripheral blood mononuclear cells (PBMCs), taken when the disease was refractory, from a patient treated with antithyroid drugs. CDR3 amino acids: CAWSPGTGGMNEQFF. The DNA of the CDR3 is TGTGCCTGGAGTCCCGGGACAGGGGGCATGAATGAGCAGTTCTTC.